This is a list of T cell receptor beta chains from one sample in a study of T cell responses to AZD1222 COVID-19 vaccine. Sequenced by immunoSEQ multiplex PCR; TCRdb stores in-frame clones only, minus some. The table records 100,000 to 150,000 clones, roughly 90% of them present only once. Sequenced here: peripheral blood, sampled on day 0 of AZD1222 vaccination. These receptors were obtained from an adult in good health. Each CDR3 is given with its conserved first and last residue. A D gene is named only where the DNA matches it firmly. Only some rows state a clone size, as once, few, many or a class for expanded clones.

J	D	size	V	DNA	CDR3
TRBJ2-7	NA	NA	TRBV27	TGTGCCAGCAGTCTACTACAGGCCTCAATCCACGAGCAGTACTTC	CASSLLQASIHEQYF
TRBJ1-2	NA	NA	TRBV6-5	TGTGCCAGCAGTTACTCGGACGGGTATGGCTACACCTTC	CASSYSDGYGYTF
TRBJ2-3	NA	NA	TRBV28	TGTGCCAGCAATCAAGCGAACACAGATACGCAGTATTTT	CASNQANTDTQYF
TRBJ1-6	TRBD1	NA	TRBV30	TGTGCCATGCTCCCGGGACAGGGACAATCACCCCTCCACTTT	CAMLPGQGQSPLHF
TRBJ2-1	NA	NA	TRBV7-3	TGTGCCAGCAGCCCTACTCGGGTGGACAATGAGCAGTTCTTC	CASSPTRVDNEQFF
TRBJ2-7	NA	NA	TRBV6-5	TGTGCCAGCAGCCCAGGAAGTTACGAGCAGTACTTC	CASSPGSYEQYF
TRBJ2-1	TRBD1	NA	TRBV5-6	TGTGCCAGCAGCCCTTTCGGACAGGGATTATACAATGAGCAGTTCTTC	CASSPFGQGLYNEQFF
TRBJ2-1	NA	NA	TRBV27	TGTGCCAGCAGTTTATCCGGCAGGGGACCCTACAATGAGCAGTTCTTC	CASSLSGRGPYNEQFF
TRBJ1-4	NA	few	TRBV20-1	TGCAGTGCTAGTGGGGGAGCTAGGGTTGAAAAACTGTTTTTT	CSASGGARVEKLFF
TRBJ2-2	NA	NA	TRBV25-1	TGTGCCAGCAGTGATTTTATAGGGACTCAGAACACCGGGGAGCTGTTTTTT	CASSDFIGTQNTGELFF
TRBJ1-1	NA	once	TRBV7-9	TGTGCCAGCAGCTTAGCTGGGGCAGCCGCAGCTCTGAACACTGAAGCTTTCTTT	CASSLAGAAAALNTEAFF
TRBJ1-6	TRBD1	NA	TRBV9	TGTGCCAGCAGCGTCCAGGGGGACTCACCCCTCCACTTT	CASSVQGDSPLHF
TRBJ2-3	NA	NA	TRBV19	TGTGCCAGTAGTAGTAATCCGATTACAGATACGCAGTATTTT	CASSSNPITDTQYF
TRBJ1-2	NA	NA	TRBV7-6	TGTGCCAGCGGGGGAAACTATGGCTACACCTTC	CASGGNYGYTF
TRBJ1-6	TRBD1	NA	TRBV6-4	TGTGCCAGCAGTGAACAGGGGAGTCATAATTCACCCCTCCACTTT	CASSEQGSHNSPLHF
TRBJ2-3	NA	NA	TRBV11-3	TGTGCCAGCAGCTCCCAAGGAAGCACAGATACGCAGTATTTT	CASSSQGSTDTQYF
TRBJ1-3	NA	few	TRBV4-1	TGCGCCAGCAGCCAAGTGGTGGCAGGGGCTGGAAACACCATATATTTT	CASSQVVAGAGNTIYF
TRBJ2-7	NA	NA	TRBV19	TGTGCCAGTAGTATAGACAGGGTCGGCGAGCAGTACTTC	CASSIDRVGEQYF
TRBJ2-5	NA	NA	TRBV28	TGTGCCAGCAGTTTAGCCGGGGGAGGCGTCCAAGAGACCCAGTACTTC	CASSLAGGGVQETQYF
TRBJ2-7	TRBD2	NA	TRBV3-1/TRBV3-2	TGTGCCAGCAGCCAGGACTTCTCCGGGACTAGCGGGGGATACGAGCAGTACTTC	CASSQDFSGTSGGYEQYF
TRBJ2-5	NA	NA	TRBV6-5	TGTGCCAGCAGTTACGGGGTTTCCCAGTACTTC	CASSYGVSQYF
TRBJ2-7	NA	NA	TRBV28	TGTGCCAGCAGTGGCCACAGGACGACCTCCTACGAGCAGTACTTC	CASSGHRTTSYEQYF
TRBJ2-5	TRBD1	NA	TRBV4-1	TGCGCCAGCAGCCAAGTTGGGACAGGCCAAGAGACCCAGTACTTC	CASSQVGTGQETQYF
TRBJ2-7	TRBD1	NA	TRBV15	TGTGCCACAACCCGGGACAGGGCTTCCTACGAGCAGTACTTC	CATTRDRASYEQYF
TRBJ2-6	NA	NA	TRBV9	TGTGCCAGCAGCGTGAGGTCCGGGACTGGGGCCAACGTCCTGACTTTC	CASSVRSGTGANVLTF
TRBJ2-5	TRBD1	NA	TRBV2	TGTGCCAGCAGTGAAAGGGGGACAGGGGAAGGGACCCAGTACTTC	CASSERGTGEGTQYF
TRBJ2-1	TRBD2	few	TRBV9	TGTGCCAGCAGTCTTAGCGGGGGGGCCTACAATGAGCAGTTCTTC	CASSLSGGAYNEQFF
TRBJ1-5	NA	NA	TRBV3-1/TRBV3-2	TGTGCCAGCAGCCAAGACCGCGGGCAGCCCCAGCATTTT	CASSQDRGQPQHF
TRBJ1-4	NA	NA	TRBV9	TGTGCCAGCAGCATAACAGGGACAACTAATGAAAAACTGTTTTTT	CASSITGTTNEKLFF
TRBJ1-2	NA	NA	TRBV4-2	TGTGCCAGCAGCCAAGACAGGCCGAGGGGCTATGGCTACACCTTC	CASSQDRPRGYGYTF
TRBJ2-1	TRBD2	NA	TRBV7-3	TGTGCCAGCAGCTCAGAGACTAGCGGGCGGCAGTTCTTC	CASSSETSGRQFF
TRBJ2-3	NA	NA	TRBV5-1	TGCGCCAGCAGCTTGGAGGCGGGACCCACAGATACGCAGTATTTT	CASSLEAGPTDTQYF
TRBJ2-1	NA	NA	TRBV12-5	TGTGCTAGTGGAACCGGGACGTCACCCTACAATGAGCAGTTCTTC	CASGTGTSPYNEQFF
TRBJ1-2	NA	NA	TRBV12-5	TGTGCTAGTGGTTTGGTACGAAGGGGCAAGGGATATGGCTACACCTTC	CASGLVRRGKGYGYTF
TRBJ2-2	TRBD1	NA	TRBV27	TGTGCCAGCAGTTCCCCTACCGGGACAGCCTTAATCCGGGGAGCTGTTTTT	CASSSPTGTALIRGAVF
TRBJ2-3	TRBD2	once	TRBV6-5	TGTGCCAGCACTCTAGCGGGTGGAGATACGCAGTATTTT	CASTLAGGDTQYF
TRBJ1-2	TRBD1	few	TRBV25-1	TGTGCCACCACAGCCTCAGGGGGCGACGGCTACACCTTC	CATTASGGDGYTF
TRBJ2-4	NA	NA	TRBV3-1/TRBV3-2	TGTGCCAGCAGCCCCGGACCTAATGGGCACATTCAGTACTTC	CASSPGPNGHIQYF
TRBJ2-7	NA	few	TRBV5-1	TGCGCCAGCAGCTTGGCCGTGGGTAGGGCCTACGAGCAGTACTTC	CASSLAVGRAYEQYF
TRBJ2-7	NA	NA	TRBV10-1	TGCGCCAGCAGTGAGTCCAGGCAAACCTACGAGCAGTACTTC	CASSESRQTYEQYF
TRBJ1-6	NA	NA	TRBV28	TGTGCCAGCAGTTTACACAGGGCGAGCTCCTATAATTCACCCCTCCACTTT	CASSLHRASSYNSPLHF
TRBJ1-1	NA	NA	TRBV18	TGTGCCAGCTCACCGATAGTACAGACAGCGAACACTGAAGCTTTCTTT	CASSPIVQTANTEAFF
TRBJ1-1	NA	once	TRBV12-3/TRBV12-4	TGTGCCAGCAGTTTAAGCAGGGCTGAAGCTTTCTTT	CASSLSRAEAFF
TRBJ2-1	TRBD2	few	TRBV28	TGTGCCAGCAGTCCCTCCCTAGCGGGGGGGAATGAGCAGTTCTTC	CASSPSLAGGNEQFF
TRBJ2-2	TRBD2	NA	TRBV5-1	TGCGCCAGCAGCCCCGGGACTAAAGACACCGGGGAGCTGTTTTTT	CASSPGTKDTGELFF
TRBJ1-5	NA	NA	TRBV12-3/TRBV12-4	TGTGCCAGCAAGTGGGACTTGGGTCAGCCCCAGCATTTT	CASKWDLGQPQHF